Listed here are 20 T cell receptor beta chains from one sample, sequenced in a study of graft-versus-host responses after intestinal transplantation. The antigens these receptors bind are not known. The assay was immunoSEQ multiplex PCR, and TCRdb's table has in-frame clones only and misses some. The table lists about 40,000 clones, 90% to 95% of them singletons. The sequencing here drew on unstimulated CD8+ T cells sorted from spleen or lymph node cells, taken before transplant. These receptors all come from a human donor who was the organ donor for an intestinal transplant.

This chain connects TRBV12-5 to TRBJ2-1, with 7 nucleotides matching TRBD2. Unmatched junction bases numbered 7, after V lost 9 bases and J lost 2 bases. The CDR3 spans 14 residues. CDR1 and CDR2 from the germline V gene are LGHNT and FRNRAP. In DNA, the CDR3 is TGTGCTAGCCTACGGGGGGTCCCCTACAATGAGCAGTTCTTC. Amino acids: CASLRGVPYNEQFF. Based on the CDR3 plus reference TRBV12-5 and TRBJ2-1, the full variable domain is DARVTQTPRHKVTEMGQEVTMRCQPILGHNTVFWYRQTMMQGLELLAYFRNRAPLDDSGMPKDRFSAEMPDATLATLKIQPSEPRDSAVYFCASLRGVPYNEQFFGPGTRLTVL.

V is TRBV6-5 and J is TRBJ2-7; TRBD1 agrees at 9 bases. The CDR3 length is 15 residues. V lost 6 bases and J lost 3; bases outside the gene matches: 9. CDR1 MNHEY and CDR2 SVGAGI come from the germline V gene. The CDR3 loop reads CASSGDRDEYYEQYF. The DNA of the CDR3 is TGTGCCAGCAGCGGGGACAGGGACGAATACTACGAGCAGTACTTC.

The chain recombines TRBV19 with TRBJ2-1, with D maybe TRBD2 (7 bases). The CDR3 spans 14 residues. Germline V gene lookup returns CDR1 LNHDA and CDR2 SQIVND (reference sequence). The V end was cut by 7 bases, the J end by 6 bases, with 16 bases between. The CDR3 coding sequence is TGTGCCAGTACCGCGGGGGCTGGGGGCAATGAGCAGTTCTTC. Encoded protein: CASTAGAGGNEQFF.

V gene TRBV7-9 combines with J gene TRBJ2-7; D unclear. The V end lost 4 bases, the J end lost 5 bases, and 0 bases lay between the germline ends. CDR3 length: 9 amino acids. The V gene's germline CDR1 is SEHNR and CDR2 FQNEAQ (reference sequence). As DNA, the CDR3 is TGTGCCAGCAGCTACGAGCAGTACTTC. Residues: CASSYEQYF. Full variable domain (remainder filled in from reference TRBV7-9 and TRBJ2-7): DTGVSQNPRHKITKRGQNVTFRCDPISEHNRLYWYRQTLGQGPEFLTYFQNEAQLEKSRLLSDRFSAERPKGSFSTLEIQRTEQGDSAMYLCASSYEQYFGPGTRLTVT.

The rearrangement uses TRBV6-6 and TRBJ2-2; D not certain. The V end lost 0 bases, the J end lost 7 bases, and 6 bases lay between the germline ends. CDR3 length: 13 residues. CDR1 and CDR2 from the germline V gene are MNHNY and SVGAGI (reference sequence). CDR3 in amino acids: CASSYSIYGELFF. CDR3 coding DNA: TGTGCCAGCAGTTACTCGATTTACGGGGAGCTGTTTTTT.

The chain is built from TRBV13 and TRBJ2-6; D remains unclear. This CDR3 spans 16 amino acids. Germline V gene data show CDR1 as PRHDT and CDR2 as FYEKMQ (reference sequence). V was trimmed by 3 bases and J by 0 bases, leaving 9 bases between them. The CDR3 DNA reads as TGTGCCAGCAGCTTTAGACGGCGCTCTGGGGCCAACGTCCTGACTTTC. Its protein is CASSFRRRSGANVLTF.

This clone came up once. This chain joins TRBV14 and TRBJ2-7, with D possibly called TRBD1 or TRBD2 (5 bases each). The germline V gene encodes CDR1 SGHDN and CDR2 FVKESK. V was cut by 2 bases and J by 10 bases, with 45 bases left in between. The CDR3 totals 23 residues. The CDR3 DNA follows: TGTGCCAGCAGCCAATTAAAATACAGAACGAAAGTCGAACCGGGACCCGACTCCTTGCCTCAGTACTTC. Its protein is CASSQLKYRTKVEPGPDSLPQYF.

This clone was observed a handful of times. The J gene is TRBJ2-1, the V gene TRBV7-3, with 12 bases fitting TRBD2. J gave up 8 bases and V 5 bases, and 10 bases lay outside the gene matches. This CDR3 has 16 residues. Germline CDR1 and CDR2: SGHTA and FQGTGA. The CDR3: CASSRRLAGVWDEQFF. CDR3 sequence (DNA): TGTGCCAGCAGCAGACGACTAGCGGGGGTATGGGATGAGCAGTTCTTC.

This clone occurred once. The V call is TRBV19, the J call TRBJ2-2; TRBD2 might be the D (7 bases). The CDR3 is made up of 16 amino acids. Germline loops: CDR1 LNHDA, CDR2 SQIVND (reference sequence). The V gene lost 7 bases and the J gene lost 5 bases, with 20 bases spanning the gap. The CDR3 region is CASTRIRGAGTGELFF. The CDR3 DNA is TGTGCCAGTACCCGCATCCGGGGGGCCGGGACCGGGGAGCTGTTTTTT.

A single count supports this clone. The gene calls are TRBV4-3 and TRBJ1-1; TRBD1 agrees at 8 bases. The germline V gene has CDR1 LGHNA and CDR2 YSLEER. The V gene end was trimmed by 0 bases and the J gene end by 4 bases; junction bases not matched to a gene: 4. The CDR3 spans 15 residues. In nucleotides, the CDR3 is TGCGCCAGCAGCCAAGATCGACAGGGGAGCACTGAAGCTTTCTTT. It translates to CASSQDRQGSTEAFF.

V usage is TRBV6-6 and J usage is TRBJ2-1; D is tentatively TRBD1 or TRBD2 (5 bases each). Per the germline V gene, CDR1 is MNHNY and CDR2 is SVGAGI (reference sequence). CDR3 length: 14 amino acids. Trimming stripped 0 bases from V and 14 bases from J, with 17 bases between. The CDR3 here is CASSYSGAPAGEFF. As DNA, the CDR3 is TGTGCCAGCAGTTACTCTGGGGCCCCGGCCGGGGAGTTCTTC.

The rearrangement links TRBV19 to TRBJ2-6; D is uncertain. The CDR3 runs 16 residues. The germline CDR1 and CDR2 sequences are LNHDA and SQIVND (reference sequence). Trimming left V 5 bases short and J 0 bases short, with 11 bases between. Here the CDR3 DNA reads TGTGCCAGTAGTGCCCCTTACCCCTCTGGGGCCAACGTCCTGACTTTC. Encoded protein: CASSAPYPSGANVLTF.

CDR3: CASSQVKGNTIYF. DNA for the CDR3: TGCGCCAGCAGCCAAGTGAAGGGAAACACCATATATTTT. V gene TRBV4-1 combines with J gene TRBJ1-3; D unresolved. The CDR3 is 13 residues long. Trimming stripped 1 base from V and 4 bases from J, with 5 bases between. Per the germline V gene, CDR1 is MGHRA and CDR2 is YSYEKL.

This chain links TRBV27 with TRBJ1-3; weak D call: TRBD1 (5 bases). This CDR3 region has 16 residues. V gave up 2 bases and J gave up 0 bases, with 11 bases separating them. Germline lookup yields CDR1 MNHEY and CDR2 SMNVEV (reference sequence). CDR3 amino acids: CASSLQGRGSGNTIYF. The CDR3 DNA reads as TGTGCCAGCAGTTTACAGGGCCGGGGCTCTGGAAACACCATATATTTT.

The chain is built from TRBV6-1 and TRBJ2-3, with D possibly being TRBD2 (5 bases). CDR3 size: 15 residues. Germline CDR1 and CDR2: MNHNS and SASEGT. The V and J ends lost 5 bases and 1 base respectively, with 13 bases between them. The DNA for the CDR3 is TGTGCCAGCAGTCCTCGGTCAGCGGGCACAGATACGCAGTATTTT. As protein: CASSPRSAGTDTQYF.

This clone was picked up one time. The genes are TRBV5-1 and TRBJ2-5; 8 bases fit TRBD2. The assigned J gene may be wrong: the sequence end matches TRBJ2-7 better. Germline V gene sequence: CDR1 SGHRS, CDR2 YFSETQ. This CDR3 is 19 amino acids long. CDR3: CASSLSPGGDKGVFYEQYF. The DNA of the CDR3 is TGCGCCAGCAGCTTGTCCCCGGGAGGGGATAAGGGAGTCTTCTACGAGCAGTACTTC.

The rearrangement uses TRBV15 and TRBJ1-3; D is unresolved. The CDR3 extends over 14 amino acids. Germline CDR1 reads LNHNV; CDR2 reads YYDKDF (reference sequence). Trimming left V 6 bases short and J 0 bases short, with 9 bases between. The CDR3 is CATSGGSSGNTIYF. The CDR3 DNA follows: TGTGCCACCAGTGGCGGATCCTCTGGAAACACCATATATTTT.

As DNA, the CDR3 is TGTGCCAGGAGGATCGTGACTAGCGGAGACACCGGGGAGCTGTTTTTT. Translation: CARRIVTSGDTGELFF. The rearrangement links TRBV2 to TRBJ2-2; 9 positions match TRBD2. The CDR3 contains 16 residues. V shed 9 bases, J shed 3 bases, and the junction held 11 bases outside the gene matches. Germline loops: CDR1 SNHLY, CDR2 FYNNEI.

The chain couples TRBV15 to TRBJ2-1; 9 bases line up with TRBD1. The CDR3 sequence is 17 residues long. V lost 1 base and J lost 2; bases outside the gene matches: 6. The germline V gene has CDR1 LNHNV and CDR2 YYDKDF (reference sequence). DNA of the CDR3: TGTGCCACCAGCAGAGTTCTCCGGGACAGGGCCTACAATGAGCAGTTCTTC. This translates into CATSRVLRDRAYNEQFF.

The V gene is TRBV4-3, the J gene TRBJ2-6; D might be TRBD2 (5 bases). Trimming removed 1 base at V and 4 bases at J, with 11 bases between. There are 16 residues in the CDR3. CDR1 is LGHNA, CDR2 YSLEER, per germline. Written as DNA, the CDR3 is TGCGCCAGCAGCCAAGCGAGCGGAAGCGGGGCCAACGTCCTGACTTTC. Amino acids: CASSQASGSGANVLTF.